This TCR beta chain was observed in a study of beta chain features in type 1 diabetes. The sequenced template was cDNA made from the entire isolated RNA. Clones were read by immunoSEQ multiplex PCR, and TCRdb kept only the in-frame ones, dropping some. This table holds 250,000 to 300,000 clones, around 24% found once. This clone occurred once. The target antigen is unknown. Once sorted, every population was more than 98% pure. Deletions cut 8 bases from V and 6 bases from J, with 22 bases between. The CDR3 extends over 15 amino acids. CDR1 is MDHEN, CDR2 SYDVKM, per germline. Notes on the study in general: A moderate, significant TCRB CDR3 shortening appeared in type 1 diabetes across four CD4+ subsets. The similarity of naive, central memory and Treg TCRB repertoires appeared greater among patients than among healthy donors.

The specimen sequenced was naive CD4+ T cells from blood. This rearrangement joins TRBV28 to TRBJ1-2; D possibly corresponds to TRBD1 (5 bases). The sequence derives from a woman aged 25 to 39 with type 1 diabetes. The CDR3 DNA sequence: TGTGCCAGCTGGTCGGCAGGGACTCTTTCGGATGGCTACACCTTC. It translates to CASWSAGTLSDGYTF.